This note documents a single T cell receptor (beta chain) sequence. Its antigen is unidentified. Germline-derived CDR1 and CDR2 are SGHRS and YFSETQ. With 4 bases clipped from V and 2 bases from J, the junction kept 8 bases outside the gene matches. CDR3 size: 16 residues. Primers: 60 Vbeta forward and 13 Jbeta reverse. Some clones are missing from TCRdb's copy, which holds only in-frame ones; the method was immunoSEQ multiplex PCR. This repertoire shows 150,000 to 200,000 clones, more than 75% found once; its top ten account for around 1.6%. This sample is part of a study of cytomegalovirus exposure and HLA in healthy donors. Study details: Earlier work reported 110 million or so unique TCR beta sequences from 150 million to 200 million T cells.

Study-wide results and limits: With further analysis later on, most CMV-associated TCR beta chains appeared HLA-restricted. HLA alleles showed associations with 16,951 TCR beta sequences in a later analysis, at a 0.05 false discovery rate. Researchers counted about 150 TCR beta chains as cytomegalovirus-associated.

The chain is built from TRBV5-1 and TRBJ2-3; TRBD2 matches at 9 bases. Sequencing was done on a sample of PBMCs. The receptor was derived from a woman in her forties or fifties in good health and CMV-seronegative. Here the CDR3 reads CASSHKRGEYTDTQYF. The CDR3, as DNA: TGCGCCAGCAGCCACAAGCGGGGGGAGTACACAGATACGCAGTATTTT.